The next 32 T cell receptor beta chains were all read from a single sample in a study of T cells in Graves' hyperthyroidism and ophthalmopathy. There were TCR beta CDR3 regions amplified from RNA transcripts. First-round RT-PCR targeting the TCR CDR3 was performed with the HTBI primer set. TCRdb processed the multiplex PCR reads anew with MiXCR; each CDR3 protein has one entry. Of about 59,000 distinct CDR3 sequences in the sample, 53% are singletons; the top ten hold 3% to 4%. Sequencing was performed on blood. All receptors derive from a woman aged 55 to 70 with Graves' ophthalmopathy.

This chain links TRBV7-3 with TRBJ2-2, with TRBD2 identical over 10 bases. This CDR3 is built from 14 residues. The ends lost 4 bases at V and 7 bases at J; junction bases unmatched: 3. Germline assignment: CDR1 SGHTA and CDR2 FQGTGA. The CDR3 here is CASSSTSGFGELFF. CDR3 in DNA: TGTGCCAGCAGCTCGACTAGCGGGTTCGGGGAGCTGTTTTTT. The complete variable domain, with remaining parts taken from reference TRBV7-3 and TRBJ2-2, reads GAGVSQTPSNKVTEKGKYVELRCDPISGHTALYWYRQSLGQGPEFLIYFQGTGAADDSGLPNDRFFAVRPEGSVSTLKIQRTERGDSAVYLCASSSTSGFGELFFGEGSRLTVL.

Judged by abundance, this clonotype is medium-sized. This CDR3 is CASSQDSWNTEAFF. As DNA, the CDR3 is TGTGCCAGCAGTCAGGACAGTTGGAACACTGAAGCTTTCTTT. This chain connects TRBV2 to TRBJ1-1; possibly TRBD1 for D (6 bases). Germline V lookup: CDR1 SNHLY, CDR2 FYNNEI. The V gene lost 5 bases and the J gene lost 1 base, with 11 bases spanning the gap. This CDR3 is 14 amino acids long. Complete variable domain (other parts from reference TRBV2 and TRBJ1-1): EPEVTQTPSHQVTQMGQEVILRCVPISNHLYFYWYRQILGQKVEFLVSFYNNEISEKSEIFDDQFSVERPDGSNFTLKIRSTKLEDSAMYFCASSQDSWNTEAFFGQGTRLTVV.

At least ten counts were recorded for this clonotype. The chain employs TRBV4-1 and TRBJ1-5; 11 bases fit TRBD1. Germline values: CDR1 MGHRA, CDR2 YSYEKL. The V gene end was trimmed by 3 bases and the J gene end by 7 bases; junction bases not matched to a gene: 5. This CDR3 has 15 amino acids. The CDR3 loop reads CASSQRTGGGQPQHF. CDR3 nucleotides: TGCGCCAGCAGCCAGCGGACAGGGGGCGGACAGCCCCAGCATTTT.

By proportion, this clonotype is medium-sized. V is TRBV10-1 and J is TRBJ2-5; unclear D gene. V gave up 3 bases and J gave up 6 bases, with 5 bases separating them. Germline V gene sequence: CDR1 WNHNN, CDR2 SYGVQD (reference sequence). The CDR3 covers 11 residues. CDR3 in amino acids: CASSEGQTQYF. In nucleotides, the CDR3 is TGCGCCAGCAGTGAAGGTCAGACCCAGTACTTC.

The table lists this clonotype with many counts. The V and J genes are TRBV4-2 and TRBJ2-4; possibly TRBD1 for D (6 bases). Trimming removed 4 bases at V and 8 bases at J, with 18 bases between. From germline, CDR1 is LGHNA and CDR2 YNFKEQ. The CDR3 runs 15 residues. The CDR3 sequence: CASSPIQGVGDIQYF. The CDR3 nucleotides read TGTGCCAGCAGCCCTATACAGGGTGTCGGAGACATTCAGTACTTC.

This clonotype was observed at least ten times. The V gene is TRBV20-1, the J gene TRBJ2-5; the match to TRBD2 covers 7 bases. V gave up 6 bases and J gave up 2 bases; unmatched junction bases: 6. The germline gives CDR1 DFQATT, CDR2 SNEGSKA (reference sequence). CDR3 length: 13 residues. The CDR3 protein is CSAFPGLQETQYF. CDR3 nucleotides: TGCAGTGCCTTCCCGGGACTACAAGAGACCCAGTACTTC.

The chain recombines TRBV20-1 with TRBJ2-1; 9 nucleotides align to TRBD2. J was trimmed by 2 bases and V by 1 base; bases with no gene match: 3. This CDR3 has 15 residues. Germline assignment: CDR1 DFQATT and CDR2 SNEGSKA (reference sequence). The CDR3 DNA reads TGCAGTGCTAGAGTAGCGGGAGACCCCTACAATGAGCAGTTCTTC. Protein sequence: CSARVAGDPYNEQFF.

Ten or more counts support this clonotype. J is TRBJ1-1 and V is TRBV12-3 or TRBV12-4, with no clear D. Trimming removed 4 bases at V and 0 bases at J, with 9 bases between. The CDR3 runs to 14 residues. In nucleotides, the CDR3 is TGTGCCAGCAGTTCCGGACCGTTGAACACTGAAGCTTTCTTT. Encoded protein: CASSSGPLNTEAFF.

This clonotype has a count of ten or more. The gene calls are TRBV7-6 and TRBJ2-1; 7 bases align to TRBD2. J was trimmed by 6 bases and V by 0 bases; bases with no gene match: 5. Germline V lookup: CDR1 SGHVS, CDR2 FNYEAQ. The CDR3 has 15 residues. The CDR3 sequence is CASSLAREGPNEQFF. The CDR3 coding sequence is TGTGCCAGCAGCTTAGCTAGGGAGGGTCCCAATGAGCAGTTCTTC. The variable domain in full, completed from reference TRBV7-6 and TRBJ2-1, reads GAGVSQSPRYKVTKRGQDVALRCDPISGHVSLYWYRQALGQGPEFLTYFNYEAQQDKSGLPNDRFSAERPEGSISTLTIQRTEQRDSAMYRCASSLAREGPNEQFFGPGTRLTVL.

This clonotype has ten or more counts. The junction departs from the called germline gene at one end, perhaps through a read error. The chain employs TRBV6-2 or TRBV6-3 and TRBJ2-1; the match to TRBD2 covers 10 bases. The CDR3 is made up of 14 amino acids. Germline V gene data show CDR1 as MNHEY and CDR2 as SVGEGT. The CDR3 region is CASEASGRYSEQFF. The CDR3 nucleotides are TGTGCCAGCGAAGCTAGCGGGAGATACAGTGAGCAGTTCTTC.

This chain joins TRBV5-4 and TRBJ2-1, with a possible D match to TRBD1 (5 bases). Between the trimmed V and J ends, which lost 3 bases and 4 bases, there was a span of 14 bases. CDR3 length: 15 amino acids. From germline, CDR1 is SGHNT and CDR2 YYREEE (reference sequence). In DNA, the CDR3 is TGTGCCAGCAGCTATCTTCCCAGGGTATACAATGAGCAGTTCTTC. Protein sequence: CASSYLPRVYNEQFF.

The table lists this clonotype with a few counts. The chain is built from TRBV27 and TRBJ2-3; D gene ambiguous. Germline assignment: CDR1 MNHEY and CDR2 SMNVEV (reference sequence). CDR3 size: 18 residues. The ends were cut back, 0 bases at V and 8 bases at J, with 24 bases in the middle. The CDR3 sequence is CASSLSPFPFDTAGTQYF. The CDR3 DNA follows: TGTGCCAGCAGTTTATCCCCCTTTCCCTTCGACACGGCAGGTACGCAGTATTTT.

The chain recombines TRBV24-1 with TRBJ2-1, with 8 bases lining up with TRBD1. This CDR3 is 16 amino acids long. The V and J ends lost 4 bases and 4 bases, in that order; junction bases with no gene match: 8. CDR1 KGHDR and CDR2 SFDVKD come from the germline V gene. CDR3 amino acids: CATSDTGQETYNEQFF. The CDR3 DNA follows: TGTGCCACCAGTGACACGGGACAGGAAACGTACAATGAGCAGTTCTTC.

This clonotype is medium-sized by share. CDR3 protein: CSDQRTGGYGYTF. The DNA for the CDR3 is TGCAGTGACCAGAGGACAGGGGGCTATGGCTACACCTTC. The gene calls are TRBV20-1 and TRBJ1-2, with 10 bases aligning to TRBD1. Losses at the gene ends were 7 bases for V and 4 bases for J; bases not matched to a gene: 6. Looked up from germline, CDR1 is DFQATT and CDR2 is SNEGSKA (reference sequence). This CDR3 comprises 13 residues.

This clonotype was seen once. In DNA form, the CDR3 reads TGCAGTGCTAGGGGACTAGCGGCTGAAGCTTTCTTT. Translation: CSARGLAAEAFF. The rearrangement joins TRBV20-1 to TRBJ1-1, with D possibly matching TRBD1 (5 bases). CDR1 and CDR2 (germline): DFQATT, SNEGSKA (reference sequence). The CDR3 length is 12 residues. V was cut by 3 bases and J by 6 bases, with 11 bases left in between.

This clonotype was observed many times. The chain is built from TRBV20-1 and TRBJ2-7; TRBD1 agrees at 7 bases. CDR1 is DFQATT and CDR2 is SNEGSKA in the germline V gene (reference sequence). Germline trimming cut 4 bases from V and 3 bases from J; bases unmatched to any gene: 9. CDR3 length: 14 amino acids. The CDR3 protein is CSAIGRDRYYEQYF. The CDR3, as DNA: TGCAGTGCTATAGGCCGGGACAGATACTACGAGCAGTACTTC.

This clonotype was detected only once. The CDR3 sequence: CASAGDRNTEAFF. The CDR3 bases are TGTGCCAGTGCGGGGGACAGAAACACTGAAGCTTTCTTT. The rearrangement links TRBV2 to TRBJ1-1, with 7 bases fitting TRBD1. The CDR3 runs 13 residues. CDR1 is SNHLY and CDR2 is FYNNEI in the germline V gene. Trimming removed 9 bases from V and 2 bases from J; junction bases left unmatched: 6.

This clonotype was seen many times. The rearrangement joins TRBV20-1 to TRBJ2-2, with 8 bases that match TRBD2. Germline V gene data show CDR1 as DFQATT and CDR2 as SNEGSKA (reference sequence). The CDR3 consists of 16 residues. The V segment lost 3 bases and the J segment 2 bases; nucleotides outside the gene matches: 8. CDR3 protein: CSASLRGGVNTGELFF. The CDR3 region has the DNA TGCAGTGCTAGCCTCCGGGGGGGGGTAAACACCGGGGAGCTGTTTTTT.

The chain links TRBV20-1 to TRBJ2-5; D uncertain. In germline, CDR1 is DFQATT, CDR2 SNEGSKA (reference sequence). CDR3 length equals 15 residues. The V gene lost 0 bases and the J gene lost 5 bases, with 16 bases spanning the gap. CDR3 DNA: TGCAGTGCTAGAGATGGAAGCGTCCCTCAGGAGACCCAGTACTTC. Amino acid sequence: CSARDGSVPQETQYF.

This clonotype was counted at least ten times. The J gene is TRBJ2-7, the V gene TRBV5-6, with D perhaps TRBD1 (5 bases). Germline values: CDR1 SGHDT, CDR2 YYEEEE. The CDR3 is made up of 15 amino acids. V dropped 1 base and J dropped 1 base, with 12 bases sitting between them. DNA of the CDR3: TGTGCCAGCAGCTTGAGACAGAAATCTTCCTACGAGCAGTACTTC. This translates into CASSLRQKSSYEQYF.

This CDR3 is CASSSRTGLYGYTF. CDR3 nucleotide sequence: TGCGCCAGCAGCTCACGGACAGGACTCTATGGCTACACCTTC. The gene calls are TRBV5-1 and TRBJ1-2, with TRBD1 matching 7 bases. CDR3 length equals 14 residues. The ends lost 3 bases at V and 4 bases at J; junction bases unmatched: 6. CDR1 is SGHRS and CDR2 is YFSETQ in the germline V gene.

This clonotype was counted many times. This chain connects TRBV12-3 or TRBV12-4 to TRBJ1-5; 7 bases map to TRBD1. The CDR3 loop spans 14 amino acids. V shed 0 bases, J shed 7 bases, and the junction held 3 bases outside the gene matches. This chain's CDR3 is CASSLAYRGQPQHF. CDR3 DNA sequence: TGTGCCAGCAGTTTAGCTTACAGGGGACAGCCCCAGCATTTT.

This clonotype was seen repeatedly, ten times or more. The chain uses TRBV7-9 and TRBJ2-3; D is unresolved. The V end lost 4 bases, the J end lost 0 bases, and 8 bases lay between the germline ends. The CDR3 has 14 amino acids. Germline values: CDR1 SEHNR, CDR2 FQNEAQ (reference sequence). CDR3 region: CASSSMDSTDTQYF. CDR3 in DNA: TGTGCCAGCAGCTCGATGGACAGCACAGATACGCAGTATTTT.

V is TRBV5-1 and J is TRBJ2-7, with 11 bases that match TRBD1. With V trimmed by 5 bases and J by 5 bases, 9 bases remained unmatched. The length of the CDR3 is 15 residues. In germline, CDR1 is SGHRS, CDR2 YFSETQ. CDR3 residues: CASRYGQGAFHEQYF. CDR3 bases: TGCGCCAGCAGATACGGACAGGGGGCCTTTCACGAGCAGTACTTC.

This clonotype was picked up one time. No DNA is shown, since the ends of the CDR3 on it are uncertain; the CDR3 is the one TCRdb lists. This chain links TRBV2 with TRBJ2-3; TRBD2 is the table's D call, not checked against the DNA. The germline CDR1 and CDR2 sequences are SNHLY and FYNNEI. Both ends counted, the CDR3 spans 22 residues. The CDR3 sequence: CASTVTSGRPTSSTSGPDTQYF.

This clonotype has a count of ten or more. The chain recombines TRBV28 with TRBJ1-4, with 8 bases fitting TRBD1. This CDR3 region has 14 residues. Losses at the gene ends were 6 bases for V and 8 bases for J; bases not matched to a gene: 8. The germline CDR1 and CDR2 sequences are MDHEN and SYDVKM. The CDR3 DNA follows: TGTGCCAGCAGACCAGACCGGGACAGGGAAAAACTGTTTTTT. Its protein product is CASRPDRDREKLFF.

The J gene is TRBJ2-7, the V gene TRBV7-8; TRBD1 agrees at 7 bases. The germline CDR1 and CDR2 sequences are SGHVS and FQNEAQ. The CDR3 loop spans 11 amino acids. V was clipped by 5 bases and J by 7 bases; unmatched bases: 2. In nucleotides, the CDR3 is TGTGCCAGCAGCACGGACAGGGAGCAGTACTTC. Amino acid sequence: CASSTDREQYF.

This clonotype was detected only a few times. CDR3 in DNA: TGTGCCAGCTCACCACCGGCAGGGGGGAATGAGCAGTTCTTC. Encoded protein: CASSPPAGGNEQFF. The chain couples TRBV18 to TRBJ2-1; D perhaps matches TRBD1 (7 bases). This CDR3 contains 14 residues. CDR1 is KGHSH and CDR2 is LQKENI in the germline V gene. With 0 bases removed from V and 7 bases from J, the gap between germline ends came to 10 bases.

There are many counts of this clonotype. V and J are TRBV7-9 and TRBJ2-7, with TRBD1 matching 8 bases. Trimming removed 3 bases from V and 3 bases from J; junction bases left unmatched: 7. Germline lookup yields CDR1 SEHNR and CDR2 FQNEAQ (reference sequence). The CDR3 extends over 15 amino acids. In nucleotides, the CDR3 is TGTGCCAGCAGCTTCCTCTCAACAGGGGGCTACGAGCAGTACTTC. This sequence encodes CASSFLSTGGYEQYF.

This clonotype is deemed medium-sized. V and J are TRBV20-1 and TRBJ2-3; D possibly corresponds to TRBD2 (5 bases). Germline V CDR1 and CDR2: DFQATT, SNEGSKA (reference sequence). The CDR3 has 13 amino acids. Trimming cost V 1 base and J 9 bases, with 14 bases left between them. CDR3 in amino acids: CSARAQDLGTQYF. CDR3 nucleotide sequence: TGCAGTGCTAGAGCCCAGGACTTGGGAACGCAGTATTTT.

Points on this clonotype: With a much larger clone just one base away, this may be a read error. This chain joins TRBV9 and TRBJ2-5; D gene uncertain. Germline CDR1 SGDLS, CDR2 YYNGEE. Trimming took off 4 bases at V and 5 bases at J, with 12 bases between the two ends. The CDR3 spans 13 residues. Here the CDR3 DNA reads TGTGCCAGCAGCCGCCTTGGCCGGGAGACCCAGTACTTC. Protein: CASSRLGRETQYF.

This clonotype has just a few counts. The chain carries TRBV20-1 and TRBJ2-7; 10 positions match TRBD1. The trim removed 6 bases at V and 3 bases at J, leaving 8 bases unmatched. The CDR3 runs 14 residues. Germline loops: CDR1 DFQATT, CDR2 SNEGSKA (reference sequence). In nucleotides, the CDR3 is TGCAGTGCGGGACAGGGGCCCAGGGGCTACGAGCAGTACTTC. Its protein is CSAGQGPRGYEQYF.